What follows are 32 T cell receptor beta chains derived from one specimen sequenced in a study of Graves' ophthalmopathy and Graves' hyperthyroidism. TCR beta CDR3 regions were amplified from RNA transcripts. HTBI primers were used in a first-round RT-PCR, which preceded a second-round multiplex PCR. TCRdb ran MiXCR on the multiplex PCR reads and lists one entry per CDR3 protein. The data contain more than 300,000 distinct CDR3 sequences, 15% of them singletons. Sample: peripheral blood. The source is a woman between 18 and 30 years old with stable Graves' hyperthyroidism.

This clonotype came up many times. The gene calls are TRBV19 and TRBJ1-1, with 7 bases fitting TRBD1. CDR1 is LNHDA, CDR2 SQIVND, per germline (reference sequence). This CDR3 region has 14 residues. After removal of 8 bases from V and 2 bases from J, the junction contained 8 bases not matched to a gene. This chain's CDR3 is CASSPGGTNTEAFF. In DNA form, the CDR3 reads TGTGCCAGTTCACCAGGGGGAACCAACACTGAAGCTTTCTTT.

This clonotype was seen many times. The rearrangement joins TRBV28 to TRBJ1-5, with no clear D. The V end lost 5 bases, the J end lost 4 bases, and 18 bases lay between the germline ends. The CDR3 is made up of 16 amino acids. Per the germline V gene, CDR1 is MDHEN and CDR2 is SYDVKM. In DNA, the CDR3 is TGTGCCAGCAGTCTGGCGCGCTCAGGTTGGAATCAGCCCCAGCATTTT. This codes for CASSLARSGWNQPQHF.

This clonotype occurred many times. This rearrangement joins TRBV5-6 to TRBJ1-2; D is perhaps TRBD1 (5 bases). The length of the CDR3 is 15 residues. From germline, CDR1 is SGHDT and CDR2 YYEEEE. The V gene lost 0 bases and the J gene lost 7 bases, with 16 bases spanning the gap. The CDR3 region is CASSLVAREGLGYTF. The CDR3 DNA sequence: TGTGCCAGCAGCTTGGTAGCCAGGGAGGGGCTTGGCTACACCTTC.

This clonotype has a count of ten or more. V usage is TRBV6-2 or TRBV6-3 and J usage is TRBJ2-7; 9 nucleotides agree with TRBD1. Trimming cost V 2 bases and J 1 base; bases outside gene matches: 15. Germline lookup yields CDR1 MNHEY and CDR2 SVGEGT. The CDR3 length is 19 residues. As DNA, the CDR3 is TGTGCCAGCAGTTACGAAACACCCCGGACAGGGGAGGAATCCTACGAGCAGTACTTC. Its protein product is CASSYETPRTGEESYEQYF.

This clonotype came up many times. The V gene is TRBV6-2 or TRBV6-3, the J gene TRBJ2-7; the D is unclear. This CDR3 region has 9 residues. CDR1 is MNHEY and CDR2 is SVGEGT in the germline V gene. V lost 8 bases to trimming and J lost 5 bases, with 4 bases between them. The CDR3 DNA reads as TGTGCCAGCGGCCACGAGCAGTACTTC. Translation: CASGHEQYF.

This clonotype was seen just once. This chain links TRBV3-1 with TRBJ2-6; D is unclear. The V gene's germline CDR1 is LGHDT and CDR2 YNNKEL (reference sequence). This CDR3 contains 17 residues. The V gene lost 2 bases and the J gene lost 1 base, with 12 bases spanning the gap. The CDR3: CASSQMSWSSGANVLTF. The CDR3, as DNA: TGTGCCAGCAGCCAAATGTCGTGGAGTTCTGGGGCCAACGTCCTGACTTTC.

This CDR3 is CASGSPTGIMNTEAFF. The CDR3 nucleotides are TGTGCTAGTGGTTCCCCGACAGGGATTATGAACACTGAAGCTTTCTTT. The chain combines TRBV12-5 with TRBJ1-1, with TRBD1 identical over 7 bases. Germline values: CDR1 LGHNT, CDR2 FRNRAP. The CDR3 has 16 amino acids. J lost 0 bases, V lost 4 bases, and 8 bases had no gene match.

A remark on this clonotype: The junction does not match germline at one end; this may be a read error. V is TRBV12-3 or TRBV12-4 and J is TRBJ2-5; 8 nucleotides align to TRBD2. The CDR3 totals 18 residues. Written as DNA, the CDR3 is TGTGCCATCAGTTTAGAGGGCCTTAGCGGGATACGGCAAGAGACCCAGTACTTC. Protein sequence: CAISLEGLSGIRQETQYF.

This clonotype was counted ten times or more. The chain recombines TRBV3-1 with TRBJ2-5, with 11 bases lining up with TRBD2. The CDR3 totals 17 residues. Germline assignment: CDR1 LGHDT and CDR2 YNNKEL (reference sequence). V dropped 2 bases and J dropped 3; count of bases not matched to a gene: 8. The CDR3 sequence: CASSQPLLAGVEETQYF. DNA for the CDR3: TGTGCCAGCAGCCAACCTCTACTAGCGGGAGTAGAAGAGACCCAGTACTTC.

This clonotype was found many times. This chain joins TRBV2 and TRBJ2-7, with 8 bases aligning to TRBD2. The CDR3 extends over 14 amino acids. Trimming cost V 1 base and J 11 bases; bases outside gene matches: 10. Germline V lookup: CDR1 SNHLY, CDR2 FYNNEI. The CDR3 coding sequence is TGTGCCAGCAGTGAAGGGGCTAGCGGGCGAGTGGAGTACTTC. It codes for CASSEGASGRVEYF.

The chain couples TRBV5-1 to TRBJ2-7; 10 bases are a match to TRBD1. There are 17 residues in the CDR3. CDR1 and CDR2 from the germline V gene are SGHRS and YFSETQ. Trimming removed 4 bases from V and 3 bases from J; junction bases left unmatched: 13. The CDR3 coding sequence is TGCGCCAGCAGCAAGCGCGAACTCCGGGACAGGGGCTACGAGCAGTACTTC. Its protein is CASSKRELRDRGYEQYF.

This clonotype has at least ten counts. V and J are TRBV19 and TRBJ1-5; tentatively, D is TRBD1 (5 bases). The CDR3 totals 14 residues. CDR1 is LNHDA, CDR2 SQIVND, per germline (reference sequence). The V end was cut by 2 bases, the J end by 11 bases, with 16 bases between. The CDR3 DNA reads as TGTGCCAGTAGTATACAGACAGTAATCAGAGCCCAGCATTTT. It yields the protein CASSIQTVIRAQHF.

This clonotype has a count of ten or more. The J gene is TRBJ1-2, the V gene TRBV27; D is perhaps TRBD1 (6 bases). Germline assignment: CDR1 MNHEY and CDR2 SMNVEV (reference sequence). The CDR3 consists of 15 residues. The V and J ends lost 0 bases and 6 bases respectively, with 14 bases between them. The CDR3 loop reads CASSLSRRGANGYTF. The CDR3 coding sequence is TGTGCCAGCAGTTTATCGAGACGGGGGGCGAATGGCTACACCTTC.

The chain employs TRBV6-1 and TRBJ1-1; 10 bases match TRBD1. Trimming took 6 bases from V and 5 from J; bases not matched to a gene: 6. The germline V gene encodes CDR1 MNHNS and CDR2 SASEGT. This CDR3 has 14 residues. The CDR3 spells CASRVTGGATEAFF. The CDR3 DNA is TGTGCCAGCAGGGTGACAGGGGGCGCGACTGAAGCTTTCTTT.

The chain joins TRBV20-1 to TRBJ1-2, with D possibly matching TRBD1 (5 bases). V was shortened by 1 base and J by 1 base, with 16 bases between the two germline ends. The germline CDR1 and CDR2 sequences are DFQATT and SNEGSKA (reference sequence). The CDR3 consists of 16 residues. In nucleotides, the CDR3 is TGCAGTGCTAGAGCGCGGGGGGAGGAACATAACTATGGCTACACCTTC. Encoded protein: CSARARGEEHNYGYTF.

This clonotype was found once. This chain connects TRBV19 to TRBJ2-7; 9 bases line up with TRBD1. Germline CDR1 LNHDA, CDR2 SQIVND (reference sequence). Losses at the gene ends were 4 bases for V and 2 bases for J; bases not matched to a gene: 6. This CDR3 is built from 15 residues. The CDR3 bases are TGTGCCAGTAGTAACTCGGGACAGGGTCCCTACGAGCAGTACTTC. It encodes CASSNSGQGPYEQYF.

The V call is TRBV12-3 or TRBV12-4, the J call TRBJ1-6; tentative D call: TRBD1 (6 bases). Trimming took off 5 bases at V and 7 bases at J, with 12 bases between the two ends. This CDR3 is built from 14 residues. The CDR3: CASSPRGKNSPLHF. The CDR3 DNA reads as TGTGCCAGCAGTCCCAGGGGTAAGAATTCACCCCTCCACTTT.

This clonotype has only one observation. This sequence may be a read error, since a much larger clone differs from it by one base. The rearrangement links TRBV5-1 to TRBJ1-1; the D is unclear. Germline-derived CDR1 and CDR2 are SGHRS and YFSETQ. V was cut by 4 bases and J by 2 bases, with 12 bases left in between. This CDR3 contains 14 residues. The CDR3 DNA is TGCGCCAGCAGCCTAGGGAAGTATAACACTGAAGCTTTCTTT. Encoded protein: CASSLGKYNTEAFF. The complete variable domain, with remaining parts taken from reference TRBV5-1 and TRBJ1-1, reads KAGVTQTPRYLIKTRGQQVTLSCSPISGHRSVSWYQQTPGQGLQFLFEYFSETQRNKGNFPGRFSGRQFSNSRSEMNVSTLELGDSALYLCASSLGKYNTEAFFGQGTRLTVV.

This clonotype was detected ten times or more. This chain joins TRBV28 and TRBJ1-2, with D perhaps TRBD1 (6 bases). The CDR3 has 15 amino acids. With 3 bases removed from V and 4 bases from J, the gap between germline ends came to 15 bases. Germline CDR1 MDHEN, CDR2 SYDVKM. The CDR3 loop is CASSFPGEWSYGYTF. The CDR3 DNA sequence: TGTGCCAGCAGTTTTCCAGGGGAATGGTCCTATGGCTACACCTTC.

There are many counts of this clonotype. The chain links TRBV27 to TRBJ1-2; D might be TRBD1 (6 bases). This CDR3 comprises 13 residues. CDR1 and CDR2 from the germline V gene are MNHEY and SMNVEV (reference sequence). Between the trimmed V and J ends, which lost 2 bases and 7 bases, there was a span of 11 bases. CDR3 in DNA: TGTGCCAGCAGTTTAGGGGGGCGAGGTGGCTACACCTTC. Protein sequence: CASSLGGRGGYTF.

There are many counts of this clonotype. The CDR3 spells CASTPQGWYQETQYF. The CDR3 DNA reads TGTGCCAGCACCCCCCAGGGGTGGTACCAAGAGACCCAGTACTTC. The J gene is TRBJ2-5, the V gene TRBV7-2, with TRBD1 as a possible D gene (6 bases). The CDR3 is 15 amino acids. From germline, CDR1 is SGHTA and CDR2 FQGNSA. Trimming left V 7 bases short and J 0 bases short, with 15 bases between.

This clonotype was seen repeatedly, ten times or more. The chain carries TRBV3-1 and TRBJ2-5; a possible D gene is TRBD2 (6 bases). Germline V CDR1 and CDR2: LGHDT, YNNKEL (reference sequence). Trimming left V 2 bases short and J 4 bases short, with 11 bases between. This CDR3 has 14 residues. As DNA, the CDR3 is TGTGCCAGCAGCCAACAGGTGCGGGGAGAGACCCAGTACTTC. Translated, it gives CASSQQVRGETQYF.

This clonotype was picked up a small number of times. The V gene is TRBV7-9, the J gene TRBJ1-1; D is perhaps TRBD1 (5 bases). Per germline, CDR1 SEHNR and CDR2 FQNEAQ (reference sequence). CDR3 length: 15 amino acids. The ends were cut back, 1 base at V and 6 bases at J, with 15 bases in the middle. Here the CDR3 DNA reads TGTGCCAGCAGCTTAGGCGTAGGCCCCAGGGCTGAAGCTTTCTTT. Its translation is CASSLGVGPRAEAFF.

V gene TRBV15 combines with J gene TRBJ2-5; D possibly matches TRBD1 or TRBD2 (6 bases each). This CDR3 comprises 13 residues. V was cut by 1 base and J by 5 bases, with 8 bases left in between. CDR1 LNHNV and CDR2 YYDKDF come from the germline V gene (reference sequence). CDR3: CATSRAGAETQYF. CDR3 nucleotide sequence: TGTGCCACCAGCAGAGCGGGGGCCGAGACCCAGTACTTC. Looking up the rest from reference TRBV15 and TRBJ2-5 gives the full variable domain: DAMVIQNPRYQVTQFGKPVTLSCSQTLNHNVMYWYQQKSSQAPKLLFHYYDKDFNNEADTPDNFQSRRPNTSFCFLDIRSPGLGDTAMYLCATSRAGAETQYFGPGTRLLVL.

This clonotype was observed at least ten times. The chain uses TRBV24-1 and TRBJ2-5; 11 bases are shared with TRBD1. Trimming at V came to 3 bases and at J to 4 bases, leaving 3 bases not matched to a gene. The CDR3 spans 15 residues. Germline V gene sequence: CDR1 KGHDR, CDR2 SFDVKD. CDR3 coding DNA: TGTGCCACCAGTGATCCGGACAGGGGGCGAGAGACCCAGTACTTC. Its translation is CATSDPDRGRETQYF.

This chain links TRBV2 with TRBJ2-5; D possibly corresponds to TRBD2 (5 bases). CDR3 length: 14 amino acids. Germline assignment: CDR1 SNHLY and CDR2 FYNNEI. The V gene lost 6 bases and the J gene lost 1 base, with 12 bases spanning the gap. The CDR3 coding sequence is TGTGCCAGCAGCGAGGGTGAGGCCCAAGAGACCCAGTACTTC. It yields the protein CASSEGEAQETQYF.

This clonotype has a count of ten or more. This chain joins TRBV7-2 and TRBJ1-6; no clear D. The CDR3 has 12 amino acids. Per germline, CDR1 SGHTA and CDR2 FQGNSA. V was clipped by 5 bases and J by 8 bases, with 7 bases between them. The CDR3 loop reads CASSPSHSPLHF. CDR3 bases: TGTGCCAGCAGCCCTTCTCATTCACCCCTCCACTTT.

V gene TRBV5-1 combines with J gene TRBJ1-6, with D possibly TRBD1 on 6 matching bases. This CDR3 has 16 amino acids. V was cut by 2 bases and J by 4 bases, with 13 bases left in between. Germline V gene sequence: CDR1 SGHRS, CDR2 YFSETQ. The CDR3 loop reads CASSLLSGQYNSPLHF. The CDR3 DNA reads TGCGCCAGCAGCTTACTATCGGGACAATATAATTCACCCCTCCACTTT.

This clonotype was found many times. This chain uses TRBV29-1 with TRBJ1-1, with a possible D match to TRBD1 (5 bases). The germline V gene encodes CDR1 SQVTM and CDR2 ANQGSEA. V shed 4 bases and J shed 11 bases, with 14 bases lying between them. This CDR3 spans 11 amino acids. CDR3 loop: CSVVAGFQAFF. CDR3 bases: TGCAGCGTTGTTGCAGGGTTTCAGGCTTTCTTT.

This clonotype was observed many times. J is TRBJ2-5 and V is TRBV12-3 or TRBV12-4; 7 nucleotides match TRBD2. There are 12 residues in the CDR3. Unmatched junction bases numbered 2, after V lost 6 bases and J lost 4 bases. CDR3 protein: CASRSGVETQYF. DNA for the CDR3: TGTGCCAGCAGGAGCGGGGTAGAGACCCAGTACTTC.

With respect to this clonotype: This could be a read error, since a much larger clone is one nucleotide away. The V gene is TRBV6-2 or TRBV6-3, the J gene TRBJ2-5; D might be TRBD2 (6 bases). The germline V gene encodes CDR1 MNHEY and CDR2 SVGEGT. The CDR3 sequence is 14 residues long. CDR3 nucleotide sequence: TGTACCAGTACCCTCTTTAGCGGTGAAGAGACCCAGTACTTC. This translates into CTSTLFSGEETQYF.

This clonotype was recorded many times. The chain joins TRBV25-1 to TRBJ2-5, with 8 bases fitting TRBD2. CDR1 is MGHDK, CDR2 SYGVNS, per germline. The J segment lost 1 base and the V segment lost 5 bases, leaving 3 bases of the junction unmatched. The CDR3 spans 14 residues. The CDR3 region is CASSSLAGQETQYF. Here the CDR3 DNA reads TGTGCCAGCAGTTCTCTAGCGGGCCAAGAGACCCAGTACTTC.